These T cell receptor beta chains were read from a single sample in a study of blood T cell repertoires in COVID-19. Assay: immunoSEQ multiplex PCR; the TCRdb copy retains only in-frame clones and omits some. The table records roughly 300,000 clones, 90% to 95% of them present only once. Sequenced: peripheral blood. All receptors derive from a woman in her twenties or thirties with COVID-19, enrolled during active disease. Each CDR3 is given with its conserved first and last residue. A D gene is named only where the DNA matches it firmly. The size entry is marked missing in some rows and otherwise reads once, few, many or a size class.

CDR3 protein: CASSSDYGYRTYEQYF
CDR3 DNA: TGTGCCAGCAGCTCAGATTACGGGTATCGCACCTACGAGCAGTACTTC
D gene: NA
V gene: TRBV7-8
J gene: TRBJ2-7
clone size: NA

CDR3 protein: CASSLLAGGYNEQFF
CDR3 DNA: TGTGCCAGTAGCCTTCTAGCGGGAGGCTACAATGAGCAGTTCTTC
D gene: TRBD2
V gene: TRBV19
J gene: TRBJ2-1
clone size: many

CDR3 protein: CASSGSFRPTSGRRGHNEQFF
CDR3 DNA: TGTGCCAGCTCTGGAAGCTTTCGCCCGACTAGCGGGAGGAGGGGACACAATGAGCAGTTCTTC
D gene: TRBD2
V gene: TRBV2
J gene: TRBJ2-1
clone size: NA

CDR3 protein: CASSWDSSNTNTEAFF
CDR3 DNA: TGTGCCAGCAGTTGGGACAGCTCCAACACGAACACTGAAGCTTTCTTT
D gene: TRBD1
V gene: TRBV27
J gene: TRBJ1-1
clone size: NA

CDR3 protein: CASGDTSYEQYF
CDR3 DNA: TGCGCCAGCGGGGACACGTCCTACGAGCAGTACTTC
D gene: NA
V gene: TRBV10-1
J gene: TRBJ2-7
clone size: once

CDR3 protein: CASSPNAGYRETQYF
CDR3 DNA: TGTGCCAGCAGCCCCAACGCGGGGTACCGGGAGACCCAGTACTTC
D gene: NA
V gene: TRBV7-3
J gene: TRBJ2-5
clone size: NA

CDR3 protein: CAISESLVRDNQPQHF
CDR3 DNA: TGTGCCATCAGTGAGTCATTGGTCAGGGACAATCAGCCCCAGCATTTT
D gene: NA
V gene: TRBV10-3
J gene: TRBJ1-5
clone size: NA

CDR3 protein: CASSLGPLTGETEAFF
CDR3 DNA: TGTGCCAGCAGCTTAGGCCCGCTTACAGGGGAGACTGAAGCTTTCTTT
D gene: TRBD1
V gene: TRBV13
J gene: TRBJ1-1
clone size: once

CDR3 protein: CASMARTNTGELFF
CDR3 DNA: TGTGCCAGCATGGCGCGGACGAACACCGGGGAGCTGTTTTTT
D gene: NA
V gene: TRBV6-5
J gene: TRBJ2-2
clone size: NA

CDR3 protein: CASSPHSLAGTYEQYF
CDR3 DNA: TGTGCCAGCAGCCCCCATTCGCTAGCGGGAACATACGAGCAGTACTTC
D gene: TRBD2
V gene: TRBV7-9
J gene: TRBJ2-7
clone size: NA

CDR3 protein: CASRREGTLYGYTF
CDR3 DNA: TGTGCCAGCAGGCGGGAGGGGACCCTCTATGGCTACACCTTC
D gene: NA
V gene: TRBV6-6
J gene: TRBJ1-2
clone size: NA

CDR3 protein: CASSGQVPNQPQHF
CDR3 DNA: TGTGCCAGTAGTGGGCAGGTCCCCAATCAGCCCCAGCATTTT
D gene: NA
V gene: TRBV19
J gene: TRBJ1-5
clone size: few

CDR3 protein: CASSFRGFNEKLFF
CDR3 DNA: TGTGCCAGCAGCTTCAGGGGGTTTAATGAAAAACTGTTTTTT
D gene: TRBD1
V gene: TRBV7-8
J gene: TRBJ1-4
clone size: NA

CDR3 protein: CASSELLEETQYF
CDR3 DNA: TGTGCCAGCAGTGAACTATTAGAAGAGACCCAGTACTTC
D gene: NA
V gene: TRBV6-4
J gene: TRBJ2-5
clone size: NA

CDR3 protein: CASSPSLAGGHDDEQFF
CDR3 DNA: TGTGCCAGCAGTCCATCCCTAGCGGGTGGACATGACGATGAGCAGTTCTTC
D gene: TRBD2
V gene: TRBV7-9
J gene: TRBJ2-1
clone size: NA

CDR3 protein: CASSLGVSGNTIYF
CDR3 DNA: TGCGCCAGCAGCTTAGGGGTCTCTGGAAACACCATATATTTT
D gene: NA
V gene: TRBV5-1
J gene: TRBJ1-3
clone size: NA

CDR3 protein: CASSPLAGGGTGELFF
CDR3 DNA: TGTGCCAGTAGTCCCTTAGCGGGAGGGGGAACCGGGGAGCTGTTTTTT
D gene: TRBD2
V gene: TRBV19
J gene: TRBJ2-2
clone size: NA

CDR3 protein: CSASWSGGTDTQYF
CDR3 DNA: TGCAGTGCTAGTTGGTCAGGGGGCACAGATACGCAGTATTTT
D gene: NA
V gene: TRBV20-1
J gene: TRBJ2-3
clone size: NA

CDR3 protein: CASSLGAGGELFF
CDR3 DNA: TGTGCCAGCAGCTTGGGGGCGGGCGGGGAGCTGTTTTTT
D gene: NA
V gene: TRBV7-3
J gene: TRBJ2-2
clone size: NA

CDR3 protein: CASSYLSTVDNSPLHF
CDR3 DNA: TGTGCCAGCAGTTATCTCTCCACAGTAGATAATTCACCCCTCCACTTT
D gene: NA
V gene: TRBV27
J gene: TRBJ1-6
clone size: NA

CDR3 protein: CASSPPGQRGTQYF
CDR3 DNA: TGTGCCAGCAGCCCGCCGGGACAGAGGGGGACCCAGTACTTC
D gene: TRBD1
V gene: TRBV6-5
J gene: TRBJ2-5
clone size: once

CDR3 protein: CASSLQGFSSPLHF
CDR3 DNA: TGTGCCAGCAGCCTACAGGGGTTTAGTTCACCCCTCCACTTT
D gene: TRBD1
V gene: TRBV7-8
J gene: TRBJ1-6
clone size: NA

CDR3 protein: CASQLVWGVAYNEQFF
CDR3 DNA: TGTGCCAGCCAGCTGGTTTGGGGGGTCGCCTACAATGAGCAGTTCTTC
D gene: NA
V gene: TRBV27
J gene: TRBJ2-1
clone size: NA

CDR3 protein: CAPKPGTCYEQYF
CDR3 DNA: TGTGCCCCAAAACCCGGGACTTGCTACGAGCAGTACTTC
D gene: NA
V gene: TRBV21-1
J gene: TRBJ2-7
clone size: NA

CDR3 protein: CASSPTGGSYEQYF
CDR3 DNA: TGTGCCAGCAGCCCCACGGGGGGGTCCTACGAGCAGTACTTC
D gene: TRBD2
V gene: TRBV5-4
J gene: TRBJ2-7
clone size: NA

CDR3 protein: CASSIGGLFSEQYF
CDR3 DNA: TGTGCCAGTAGTATAGGTGGCCTCTTCTCCGAGCAGTACTTC
D gene: NA
V gene: TRBV19
J gene: TRBJ2-7
clone size: NA